Listed below are T cell receptor beta chains from one sample, sequenced in a study of CXCR3-negative and CXCR3-positive naive CD8 T cells. TCRdb re-analyzed the 5' RACE reads; it lists each CDR3 protein once, without DNA. Found here are 6,500 to 9,500 distinct CDR3 sequences; the top ten clones hold under 2.5%. The sample consisted of naive CXCR3- CD8+ T cells from blood. The receptors come from a human donor in good health. Some clones in this sample may be carry-over from other donors' samples. CDR3s include the opening cysteine and the closing phenylalanine or tryptophan. Clone size, where shown, is once, few, many, or a class for clones that have expanded.

NA,TRBV3-1,TRBJ2-5,CASSQRSPQETQYF
NA,TRBV6-6,TRBJ1-1,CASSYGTDRDSTMKGNTEAFF
NA,TRBV29-1,TRBJ2-1,CSVEDLGNEQFF
NA,TRBV5-1,TRBJ2-7,CASSLDGTYEQYF
NA,TRBV29-1,TRBJ2-2,CSVEGTGELFF
medium-sized,TRBV29-1,TRBJ1-2,CSVEWVRGAGTIRRPNYGYTF
medium-sized,TRBV28,TRBJ2-7,CASETGYEQYF
medium-sized,TRBV29-1,TRBJ2-1,CSALPGTSGSFNEQFF
NA,TRBV19,TRBJ1-1,CASRQGEGNTEAFF
medium-sized,TRBV3-1,TRBJ2-1,CASSQETRRDEQFF
NA,TRBV10-1,TRBJ2-1,CASSDTSGIYNEQFF
NA,TRBV5-1,TRBJ2-7,CASSGLADEQYF
NA,TRBV18,TRBJ2-2,CASSPGEIPSPNTGELFF
NA,TRBV28,TRBJ2-1,CASSTPGGASYNEQFF
medium-sized,TRBV27,TRBJ2-1,CASTRGGFDEQFF
NA,TRBV29-1,TRBJ2-3,CSVDRTSITDTQYF
NA,TRBV5-1,TRBJ2-1,CASSLDPSYEQLF
NA,TRBV15,TRBJ2-7,CATSELAYLSEQYF
NA,TRBV10-1,TRBJ2-1,CASSESAGQLIF
medium-sized,TRBV29-1,TRBJ2-1,CSVEGDLWEQFF
NA,TRBV2,TRBJ1-5,CASSEWSSTNQPQHF
medium-sized,TRBV13,TRBJ2-1,CASSLSSEPSYNEQFF
medium-sized,TRBV9,TRBJ2-7,CASSVTGSYEQYF
medium-sized,TRBV29-1,TRBJ2-1,CSVVLAGPDEQFF
NA,TRBV5-1,TRBJ1-2,CASSPGVEPDYGYTF
medium-sized,TRBV29-1,TRBJ2-3,CSVEGGLAGTDTQYF
NA,TRBV7-2,TRBJ2-1,CASSLREGLAGTNEQFF
medium-sized,TRBV6-5,TRBJ2-2,CASSYSGGNTGELFF
NA,TRBV4-1,TRBJ1-1,CASSQEGLNTEAFF
medium-sized,TRBV13,TRBJ2-1,CASSSTGLAGSYNEQFF